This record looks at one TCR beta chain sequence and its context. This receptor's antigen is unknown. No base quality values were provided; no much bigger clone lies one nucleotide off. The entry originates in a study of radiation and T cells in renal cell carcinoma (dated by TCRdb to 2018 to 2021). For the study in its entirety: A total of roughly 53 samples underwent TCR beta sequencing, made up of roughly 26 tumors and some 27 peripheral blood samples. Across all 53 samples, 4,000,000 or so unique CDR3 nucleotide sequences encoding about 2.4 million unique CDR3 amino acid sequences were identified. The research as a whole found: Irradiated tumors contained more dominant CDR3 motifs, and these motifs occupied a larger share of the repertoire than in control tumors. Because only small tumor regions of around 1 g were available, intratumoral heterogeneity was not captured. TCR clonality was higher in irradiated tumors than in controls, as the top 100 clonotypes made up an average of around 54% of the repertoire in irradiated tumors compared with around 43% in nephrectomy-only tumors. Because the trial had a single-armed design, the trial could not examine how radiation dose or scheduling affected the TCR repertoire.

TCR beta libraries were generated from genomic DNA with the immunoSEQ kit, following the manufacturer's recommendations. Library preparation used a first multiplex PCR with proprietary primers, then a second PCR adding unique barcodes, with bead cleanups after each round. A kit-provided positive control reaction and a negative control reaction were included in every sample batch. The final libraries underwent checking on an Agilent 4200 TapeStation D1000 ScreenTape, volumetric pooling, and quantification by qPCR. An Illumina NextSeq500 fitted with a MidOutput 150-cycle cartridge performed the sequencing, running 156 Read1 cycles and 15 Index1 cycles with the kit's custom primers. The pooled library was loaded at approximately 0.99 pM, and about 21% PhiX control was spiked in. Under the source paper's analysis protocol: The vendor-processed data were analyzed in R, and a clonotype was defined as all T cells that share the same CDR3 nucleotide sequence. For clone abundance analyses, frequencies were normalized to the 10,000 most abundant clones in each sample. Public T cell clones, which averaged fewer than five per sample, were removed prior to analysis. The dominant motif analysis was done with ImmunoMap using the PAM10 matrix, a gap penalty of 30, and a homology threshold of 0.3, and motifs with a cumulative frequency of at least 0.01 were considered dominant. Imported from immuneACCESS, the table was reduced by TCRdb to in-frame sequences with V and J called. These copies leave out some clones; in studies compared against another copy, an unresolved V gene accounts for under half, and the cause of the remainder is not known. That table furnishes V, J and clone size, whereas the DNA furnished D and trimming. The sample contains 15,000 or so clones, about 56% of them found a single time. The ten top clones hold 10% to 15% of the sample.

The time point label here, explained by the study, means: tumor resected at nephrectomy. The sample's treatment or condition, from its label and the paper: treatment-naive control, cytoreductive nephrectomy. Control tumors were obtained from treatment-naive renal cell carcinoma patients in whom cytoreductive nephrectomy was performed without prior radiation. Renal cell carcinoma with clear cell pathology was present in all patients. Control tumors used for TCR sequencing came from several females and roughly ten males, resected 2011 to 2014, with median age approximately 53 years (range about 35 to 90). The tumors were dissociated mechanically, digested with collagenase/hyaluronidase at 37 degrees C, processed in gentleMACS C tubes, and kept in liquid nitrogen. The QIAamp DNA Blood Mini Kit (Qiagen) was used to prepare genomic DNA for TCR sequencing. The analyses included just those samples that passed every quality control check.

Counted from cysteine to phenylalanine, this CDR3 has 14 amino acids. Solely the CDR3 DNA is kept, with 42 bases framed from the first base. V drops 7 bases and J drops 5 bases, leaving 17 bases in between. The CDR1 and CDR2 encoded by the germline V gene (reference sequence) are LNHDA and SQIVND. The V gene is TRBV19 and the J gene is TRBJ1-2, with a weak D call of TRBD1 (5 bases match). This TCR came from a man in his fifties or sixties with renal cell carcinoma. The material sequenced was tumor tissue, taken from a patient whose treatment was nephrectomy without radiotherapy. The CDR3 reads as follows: CASTLTGVLYGYTF. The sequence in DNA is TGTGCCAGTACCTTAACAGGAGTTCTGTATGGCTACACCTTC.